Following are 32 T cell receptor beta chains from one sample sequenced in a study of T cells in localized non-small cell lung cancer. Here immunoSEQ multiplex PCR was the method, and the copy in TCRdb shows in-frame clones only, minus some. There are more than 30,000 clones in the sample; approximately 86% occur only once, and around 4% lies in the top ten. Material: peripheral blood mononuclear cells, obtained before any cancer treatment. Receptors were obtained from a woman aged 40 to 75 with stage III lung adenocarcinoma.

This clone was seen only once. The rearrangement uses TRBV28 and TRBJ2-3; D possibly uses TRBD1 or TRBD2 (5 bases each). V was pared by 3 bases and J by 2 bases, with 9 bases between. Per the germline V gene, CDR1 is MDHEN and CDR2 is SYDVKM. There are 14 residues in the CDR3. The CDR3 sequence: CASSLGVDTDTQYF. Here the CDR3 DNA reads TGTGCCAGCAGTTTGGGGGTAGACACAGATACGCAGTATTTT.

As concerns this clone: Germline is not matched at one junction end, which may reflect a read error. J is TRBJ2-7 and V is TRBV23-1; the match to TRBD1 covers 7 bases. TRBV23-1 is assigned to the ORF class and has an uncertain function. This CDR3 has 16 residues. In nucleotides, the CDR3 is TGCGCCAGCAGTCAATTCCCTCCTTCCCACGACAGGGTGGGGATGTTC. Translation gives CASSQFPPSHDRVGMF.

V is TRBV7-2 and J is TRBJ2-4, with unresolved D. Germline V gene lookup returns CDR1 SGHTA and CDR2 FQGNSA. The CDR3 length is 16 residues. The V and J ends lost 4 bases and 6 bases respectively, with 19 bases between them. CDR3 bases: TGTGCCAGCAGCTCTTCCCCGGGCTCCGTGAGAAACATTCAGTACTTC. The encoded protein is CASSSSPGSVRNIQYF. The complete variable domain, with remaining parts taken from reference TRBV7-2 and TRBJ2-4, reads GAGVSQSPSNKVTEKGKDVELRCDPISGHTALYWYRQSLGQGLEFLIYFQGNSAPDKSGLPSDRFSAERTGGSVSTLTIQRTQQEDSAVYLCASSSSPGSVRNIQYFGAGTRLSVL.

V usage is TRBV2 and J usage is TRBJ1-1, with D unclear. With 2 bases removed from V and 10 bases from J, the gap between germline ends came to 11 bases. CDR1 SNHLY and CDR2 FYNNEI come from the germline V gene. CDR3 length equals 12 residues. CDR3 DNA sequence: TGTGCCAGCAGTGAACAGAGTCCCTCAGCTTTCTTT. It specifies CASSEQSPSAFF.

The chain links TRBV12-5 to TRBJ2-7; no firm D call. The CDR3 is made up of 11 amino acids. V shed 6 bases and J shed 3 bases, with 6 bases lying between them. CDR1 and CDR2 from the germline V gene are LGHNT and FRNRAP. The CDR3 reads CASGKLYEQYF. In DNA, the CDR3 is TGTGCTAGTGGGAAACTCTACGAGCAGTACTTC.

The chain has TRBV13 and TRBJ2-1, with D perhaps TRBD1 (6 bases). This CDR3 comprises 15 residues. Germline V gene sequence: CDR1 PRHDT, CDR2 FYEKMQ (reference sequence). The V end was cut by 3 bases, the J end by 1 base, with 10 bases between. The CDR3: CASSLSGDSYNEQFF. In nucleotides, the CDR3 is TGTGCCAGCAGCTTGTCAGGGGATTCCTACAATGAGCAGTTCTTC.

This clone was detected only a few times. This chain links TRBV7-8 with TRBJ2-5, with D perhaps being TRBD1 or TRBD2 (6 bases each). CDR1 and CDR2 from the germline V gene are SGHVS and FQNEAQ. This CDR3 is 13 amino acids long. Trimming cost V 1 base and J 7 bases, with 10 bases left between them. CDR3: CASSLEEGGTQYF. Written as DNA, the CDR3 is TGTGCCAGCAGCTTAGAGGAGGGGGGGACCCAGTACTTC.

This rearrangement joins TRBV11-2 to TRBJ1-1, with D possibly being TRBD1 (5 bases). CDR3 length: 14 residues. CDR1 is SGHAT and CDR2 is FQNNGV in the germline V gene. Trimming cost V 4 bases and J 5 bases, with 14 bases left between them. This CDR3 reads CASSSSLGTTEAFF. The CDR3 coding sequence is TGTGCCAGCAGCTCTTCCCTAGGGACGACTGAAGCTTTCTTT.

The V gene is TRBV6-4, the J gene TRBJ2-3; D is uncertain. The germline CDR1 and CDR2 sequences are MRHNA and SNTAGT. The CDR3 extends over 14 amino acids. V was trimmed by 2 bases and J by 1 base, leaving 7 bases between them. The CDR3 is CASSDGGGTDTQYF. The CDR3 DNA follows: TGTGCCAGCAGTGACGGCGGAGGCACAGATACGCAGTATTTT.

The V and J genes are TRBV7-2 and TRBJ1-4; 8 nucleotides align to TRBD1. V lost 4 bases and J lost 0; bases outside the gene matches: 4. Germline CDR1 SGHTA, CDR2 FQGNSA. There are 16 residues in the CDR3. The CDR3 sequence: CASSSTGAATNEKLFF. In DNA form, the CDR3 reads TGTGCCAGCAGCTCGACAGGGGCCGCAACTAATGAAAAACTGTTTTTT.

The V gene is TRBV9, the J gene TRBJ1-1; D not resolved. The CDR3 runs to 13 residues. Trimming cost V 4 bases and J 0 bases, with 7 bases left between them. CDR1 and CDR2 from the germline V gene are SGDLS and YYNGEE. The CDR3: CASSPRMNTEAFF. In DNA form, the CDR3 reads TGTGCCAGCAGCCCCCGCATGAACACTGAAGCTTTCTTT.

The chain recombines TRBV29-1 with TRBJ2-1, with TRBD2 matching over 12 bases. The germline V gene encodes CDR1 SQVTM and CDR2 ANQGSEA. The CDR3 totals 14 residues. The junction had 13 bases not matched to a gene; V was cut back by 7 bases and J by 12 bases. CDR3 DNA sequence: TGCAGCGGATCACTAGCGGGAGGCCCTGACGGGCAGTTCTTC. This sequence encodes CSGSLAGGPDGQFF.

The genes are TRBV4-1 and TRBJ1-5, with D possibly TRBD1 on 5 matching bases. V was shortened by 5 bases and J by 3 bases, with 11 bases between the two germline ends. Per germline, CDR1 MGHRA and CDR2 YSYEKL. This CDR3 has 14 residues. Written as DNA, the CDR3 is TGCGCCAGCAGCGCCCGACAGATCAATCAGCCCCAGCATTTT. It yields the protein CASSARQINQPQHF.

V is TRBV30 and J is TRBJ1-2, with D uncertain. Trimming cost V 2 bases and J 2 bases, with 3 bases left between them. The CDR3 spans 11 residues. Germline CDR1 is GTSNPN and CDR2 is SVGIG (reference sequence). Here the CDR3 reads CAWSPNYGYTF. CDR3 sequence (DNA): TGTGCCTGGAGTCCGAACTATGGCTACACCTTC.

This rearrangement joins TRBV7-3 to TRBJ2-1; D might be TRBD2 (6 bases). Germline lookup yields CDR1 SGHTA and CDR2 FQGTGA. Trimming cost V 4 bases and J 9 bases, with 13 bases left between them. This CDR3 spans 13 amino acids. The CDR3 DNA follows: TGTGCCAGCAGCTCCCCGACTAGTCCTGAGCAGTTCTTC. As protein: CASSSPTSPEQFF.

The CDR3 loop is CASSTQGNTGELFF. CDR3 DNA: TGCGCCAGCAGCACACAGGGGAACACCGGGGAGCTGTTTTTT. V is TRBV5-1 and J is TRBJ2-2; tentatively, D is TRBD1 (6 bases). The germline CDR1 and CDR2 sequences are SGHRS and YFSETQ. The CDR3 covers 14 residues. The ends were cut back, 4 bases at V and 1 base at J, with 8 bases in the middle.

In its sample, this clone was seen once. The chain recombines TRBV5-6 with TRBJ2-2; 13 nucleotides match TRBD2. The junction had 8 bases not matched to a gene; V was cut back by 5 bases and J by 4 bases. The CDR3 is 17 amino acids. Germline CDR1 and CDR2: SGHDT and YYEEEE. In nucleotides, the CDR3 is TGTGCCAGCAGTAAAGGACTAGCGGGAGCGGGCACCGGGGAGCTGTTTTTT. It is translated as CASSKGLAGAGTGELFF.

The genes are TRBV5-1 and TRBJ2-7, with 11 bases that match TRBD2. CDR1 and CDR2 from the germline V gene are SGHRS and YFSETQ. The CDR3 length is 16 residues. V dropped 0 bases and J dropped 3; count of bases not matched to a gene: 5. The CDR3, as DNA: TGCGCCAGCAGCTTGGGACTAGCGGGGCAACTCTACGAGCAGTACTTC. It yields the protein CASSLGLAGQLYEQYF.

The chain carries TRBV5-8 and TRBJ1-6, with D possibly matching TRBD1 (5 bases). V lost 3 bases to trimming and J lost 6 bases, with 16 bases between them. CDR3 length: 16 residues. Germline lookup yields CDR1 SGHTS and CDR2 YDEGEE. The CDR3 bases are TGTGCCAGCAGCTCGGGGAGGGGCCAGGGTAATTCACCCCTCCACTTT. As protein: CASSSGRGQGNSPLHF.

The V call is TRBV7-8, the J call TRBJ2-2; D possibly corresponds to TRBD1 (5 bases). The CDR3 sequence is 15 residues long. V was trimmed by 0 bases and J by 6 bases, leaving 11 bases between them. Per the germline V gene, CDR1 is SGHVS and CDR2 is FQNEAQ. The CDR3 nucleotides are TGTGCCAGCAGCTTAGCCAATCAGGGCTCCGGGGAGCTGTTTTTT. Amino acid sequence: CASSLANQGSGELFF.

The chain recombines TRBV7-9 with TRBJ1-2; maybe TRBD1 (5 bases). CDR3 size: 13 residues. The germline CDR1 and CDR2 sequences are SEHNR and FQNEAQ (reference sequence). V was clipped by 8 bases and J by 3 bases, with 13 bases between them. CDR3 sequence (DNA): TGTGCCAGCTCATCCGGCAGGGACTATGGCTACACCTTC. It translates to CASSSGRDYGYTF.

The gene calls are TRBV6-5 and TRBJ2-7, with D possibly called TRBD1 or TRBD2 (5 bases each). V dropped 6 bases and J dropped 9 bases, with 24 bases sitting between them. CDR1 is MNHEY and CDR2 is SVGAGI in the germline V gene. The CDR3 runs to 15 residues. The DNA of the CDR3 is TGTGCCAGCAGCAATTTAAGGAACCTCTTTGGGGGGCAGTACTTC. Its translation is CASSNLRNLFGGQYF.

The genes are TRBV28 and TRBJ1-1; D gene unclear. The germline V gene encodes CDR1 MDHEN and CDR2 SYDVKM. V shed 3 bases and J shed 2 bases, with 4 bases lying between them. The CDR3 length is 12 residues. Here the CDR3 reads CASSFSNTEAFF. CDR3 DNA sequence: TGTGCCAGCAGTTTTTCCAACACTGAAGCTTTCTTT.

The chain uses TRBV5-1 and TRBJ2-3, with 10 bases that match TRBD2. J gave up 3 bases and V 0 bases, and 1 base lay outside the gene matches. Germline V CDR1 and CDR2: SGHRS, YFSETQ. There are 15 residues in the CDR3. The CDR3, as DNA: TGCGCCAGCAGCTTGGGTAGCGGGAGGACAGATACGCAGTATTTT. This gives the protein CASSLGSGRTDTQYF.

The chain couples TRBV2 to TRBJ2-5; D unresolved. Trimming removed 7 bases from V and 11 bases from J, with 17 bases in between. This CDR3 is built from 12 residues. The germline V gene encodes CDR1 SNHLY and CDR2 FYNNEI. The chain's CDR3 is CASTLKDPHQYF. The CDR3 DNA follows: TGTGCCAGCACCTTAAAGGACCCTCATCAGTACTTC.

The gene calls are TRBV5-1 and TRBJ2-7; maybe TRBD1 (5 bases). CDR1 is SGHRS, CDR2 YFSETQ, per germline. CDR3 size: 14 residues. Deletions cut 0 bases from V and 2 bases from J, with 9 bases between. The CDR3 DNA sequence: TGCGCCAGCAGCTTGGATTCAGGGCCCTACGAGCAGTACTTC. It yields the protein CASSLDSGPYEQYF. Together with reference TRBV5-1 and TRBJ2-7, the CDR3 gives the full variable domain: KAGVTQTPRYLIKTRGQQVTLSCSPISGHRSVSWYQQTPGQGLQFLFEYFSETQRNKGNFPGRFSGRQFSNSRSEMNVSTLELGDSALYLCASSLDSGPYEQYFGPGTRLTVT.

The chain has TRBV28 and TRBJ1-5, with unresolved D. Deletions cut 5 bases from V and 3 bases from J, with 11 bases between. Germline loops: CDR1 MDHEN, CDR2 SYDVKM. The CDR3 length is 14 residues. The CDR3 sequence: CASSLHQVNQPQHF. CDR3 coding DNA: TGTGCCAGCAGTCTACACCAAGTCAATCAGCCCCAGCATTTT.

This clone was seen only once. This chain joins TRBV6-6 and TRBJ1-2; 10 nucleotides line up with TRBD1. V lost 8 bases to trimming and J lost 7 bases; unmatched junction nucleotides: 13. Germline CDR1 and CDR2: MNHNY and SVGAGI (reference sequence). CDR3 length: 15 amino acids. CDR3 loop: CASGGVRQGAGGYTF. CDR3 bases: TGTGCCAGCGGAGGGGTCAGACAGGGGGCTGGTGGCTACACCTTC.

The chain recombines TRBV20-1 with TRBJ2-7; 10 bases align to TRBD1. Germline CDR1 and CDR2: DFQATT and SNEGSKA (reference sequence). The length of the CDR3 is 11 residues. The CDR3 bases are TGCAGAGGACAGGGGGGAAGCGAGCAGTACTTC. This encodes CRGQGGSEQYF.

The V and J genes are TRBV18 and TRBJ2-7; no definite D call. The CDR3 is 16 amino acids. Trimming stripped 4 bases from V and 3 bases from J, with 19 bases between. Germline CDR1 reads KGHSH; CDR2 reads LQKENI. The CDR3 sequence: CASSLLGPPAFYEQYF. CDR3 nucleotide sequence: TGTGCCAGCTCACTGTTGGGCCCGCCCGCCTTCTACGAGCAGTACTTC.

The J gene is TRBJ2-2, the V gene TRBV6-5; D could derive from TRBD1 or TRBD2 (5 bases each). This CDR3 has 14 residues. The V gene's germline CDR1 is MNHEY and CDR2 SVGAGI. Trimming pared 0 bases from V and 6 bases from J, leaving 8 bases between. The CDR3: CASSYSKGPGELFF. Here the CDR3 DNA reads TGTGCCAGCAGTTACTCGAAGGGACCCGGGGAGCTGTTTTTT.

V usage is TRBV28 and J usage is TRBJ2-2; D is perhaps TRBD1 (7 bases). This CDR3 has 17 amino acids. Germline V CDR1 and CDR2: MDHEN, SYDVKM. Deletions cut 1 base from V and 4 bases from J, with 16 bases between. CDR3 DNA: TGTGCCAGCAGTTTATCAGCCAGGGGGGAGGTCACCGGGGAGCTGTTTTTT. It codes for CASSLSARGEVTGELFF. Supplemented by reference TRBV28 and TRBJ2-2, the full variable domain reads DVKVTQSSRYLVKRTGEKVFLECVQDMDHENMFWYRQDPGLGLRLIYFSYDVKMKEKGDIPEGYSVSREKKERFSLILESASTNQTSMYLCASSLSARGEVTGELFFGEGSRLTVL.